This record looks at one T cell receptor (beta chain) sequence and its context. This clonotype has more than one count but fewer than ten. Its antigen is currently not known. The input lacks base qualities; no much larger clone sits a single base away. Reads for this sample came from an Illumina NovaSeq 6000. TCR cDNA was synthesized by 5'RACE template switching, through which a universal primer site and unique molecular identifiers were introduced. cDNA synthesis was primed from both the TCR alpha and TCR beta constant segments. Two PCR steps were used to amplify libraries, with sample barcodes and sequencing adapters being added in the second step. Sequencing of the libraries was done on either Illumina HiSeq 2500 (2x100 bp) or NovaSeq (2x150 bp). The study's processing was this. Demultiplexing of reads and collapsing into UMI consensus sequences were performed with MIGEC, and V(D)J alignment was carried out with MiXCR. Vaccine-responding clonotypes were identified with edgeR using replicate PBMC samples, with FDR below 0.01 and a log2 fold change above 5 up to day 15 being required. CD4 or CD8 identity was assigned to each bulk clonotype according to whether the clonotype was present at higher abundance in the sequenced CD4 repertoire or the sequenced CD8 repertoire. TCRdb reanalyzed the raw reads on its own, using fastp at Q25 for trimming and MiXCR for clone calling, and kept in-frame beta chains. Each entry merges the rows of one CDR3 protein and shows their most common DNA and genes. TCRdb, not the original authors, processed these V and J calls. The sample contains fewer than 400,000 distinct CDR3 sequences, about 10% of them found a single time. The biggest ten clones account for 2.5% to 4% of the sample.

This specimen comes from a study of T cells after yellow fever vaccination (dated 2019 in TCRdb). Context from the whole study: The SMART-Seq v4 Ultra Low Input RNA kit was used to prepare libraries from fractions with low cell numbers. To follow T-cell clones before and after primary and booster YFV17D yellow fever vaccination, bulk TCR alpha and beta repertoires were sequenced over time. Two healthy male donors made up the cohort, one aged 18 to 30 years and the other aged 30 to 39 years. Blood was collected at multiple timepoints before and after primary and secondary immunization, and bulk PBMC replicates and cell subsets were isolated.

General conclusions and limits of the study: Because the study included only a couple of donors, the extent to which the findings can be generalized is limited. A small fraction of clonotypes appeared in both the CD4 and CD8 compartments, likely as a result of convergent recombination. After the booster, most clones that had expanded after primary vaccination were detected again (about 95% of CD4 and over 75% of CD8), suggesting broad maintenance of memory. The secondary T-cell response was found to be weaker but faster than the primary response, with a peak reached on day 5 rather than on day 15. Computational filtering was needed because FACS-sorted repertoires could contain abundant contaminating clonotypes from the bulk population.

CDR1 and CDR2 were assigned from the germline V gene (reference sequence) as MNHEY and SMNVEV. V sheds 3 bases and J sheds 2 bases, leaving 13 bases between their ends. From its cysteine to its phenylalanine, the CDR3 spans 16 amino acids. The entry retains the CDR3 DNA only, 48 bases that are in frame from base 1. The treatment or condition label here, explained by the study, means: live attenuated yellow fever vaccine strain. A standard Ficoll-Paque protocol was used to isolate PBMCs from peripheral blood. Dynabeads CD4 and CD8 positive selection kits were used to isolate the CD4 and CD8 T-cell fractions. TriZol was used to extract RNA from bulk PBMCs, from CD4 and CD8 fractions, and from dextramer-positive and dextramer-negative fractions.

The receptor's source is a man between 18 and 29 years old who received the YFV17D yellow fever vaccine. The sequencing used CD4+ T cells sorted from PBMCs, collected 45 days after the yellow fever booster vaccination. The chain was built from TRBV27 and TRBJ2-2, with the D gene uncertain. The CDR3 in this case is CASSFHWASNTGELFF. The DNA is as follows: TGTGCCAGCAGTTTCCATTGGGCCTCCAACACCGGGGAGCTGTTTTTT.